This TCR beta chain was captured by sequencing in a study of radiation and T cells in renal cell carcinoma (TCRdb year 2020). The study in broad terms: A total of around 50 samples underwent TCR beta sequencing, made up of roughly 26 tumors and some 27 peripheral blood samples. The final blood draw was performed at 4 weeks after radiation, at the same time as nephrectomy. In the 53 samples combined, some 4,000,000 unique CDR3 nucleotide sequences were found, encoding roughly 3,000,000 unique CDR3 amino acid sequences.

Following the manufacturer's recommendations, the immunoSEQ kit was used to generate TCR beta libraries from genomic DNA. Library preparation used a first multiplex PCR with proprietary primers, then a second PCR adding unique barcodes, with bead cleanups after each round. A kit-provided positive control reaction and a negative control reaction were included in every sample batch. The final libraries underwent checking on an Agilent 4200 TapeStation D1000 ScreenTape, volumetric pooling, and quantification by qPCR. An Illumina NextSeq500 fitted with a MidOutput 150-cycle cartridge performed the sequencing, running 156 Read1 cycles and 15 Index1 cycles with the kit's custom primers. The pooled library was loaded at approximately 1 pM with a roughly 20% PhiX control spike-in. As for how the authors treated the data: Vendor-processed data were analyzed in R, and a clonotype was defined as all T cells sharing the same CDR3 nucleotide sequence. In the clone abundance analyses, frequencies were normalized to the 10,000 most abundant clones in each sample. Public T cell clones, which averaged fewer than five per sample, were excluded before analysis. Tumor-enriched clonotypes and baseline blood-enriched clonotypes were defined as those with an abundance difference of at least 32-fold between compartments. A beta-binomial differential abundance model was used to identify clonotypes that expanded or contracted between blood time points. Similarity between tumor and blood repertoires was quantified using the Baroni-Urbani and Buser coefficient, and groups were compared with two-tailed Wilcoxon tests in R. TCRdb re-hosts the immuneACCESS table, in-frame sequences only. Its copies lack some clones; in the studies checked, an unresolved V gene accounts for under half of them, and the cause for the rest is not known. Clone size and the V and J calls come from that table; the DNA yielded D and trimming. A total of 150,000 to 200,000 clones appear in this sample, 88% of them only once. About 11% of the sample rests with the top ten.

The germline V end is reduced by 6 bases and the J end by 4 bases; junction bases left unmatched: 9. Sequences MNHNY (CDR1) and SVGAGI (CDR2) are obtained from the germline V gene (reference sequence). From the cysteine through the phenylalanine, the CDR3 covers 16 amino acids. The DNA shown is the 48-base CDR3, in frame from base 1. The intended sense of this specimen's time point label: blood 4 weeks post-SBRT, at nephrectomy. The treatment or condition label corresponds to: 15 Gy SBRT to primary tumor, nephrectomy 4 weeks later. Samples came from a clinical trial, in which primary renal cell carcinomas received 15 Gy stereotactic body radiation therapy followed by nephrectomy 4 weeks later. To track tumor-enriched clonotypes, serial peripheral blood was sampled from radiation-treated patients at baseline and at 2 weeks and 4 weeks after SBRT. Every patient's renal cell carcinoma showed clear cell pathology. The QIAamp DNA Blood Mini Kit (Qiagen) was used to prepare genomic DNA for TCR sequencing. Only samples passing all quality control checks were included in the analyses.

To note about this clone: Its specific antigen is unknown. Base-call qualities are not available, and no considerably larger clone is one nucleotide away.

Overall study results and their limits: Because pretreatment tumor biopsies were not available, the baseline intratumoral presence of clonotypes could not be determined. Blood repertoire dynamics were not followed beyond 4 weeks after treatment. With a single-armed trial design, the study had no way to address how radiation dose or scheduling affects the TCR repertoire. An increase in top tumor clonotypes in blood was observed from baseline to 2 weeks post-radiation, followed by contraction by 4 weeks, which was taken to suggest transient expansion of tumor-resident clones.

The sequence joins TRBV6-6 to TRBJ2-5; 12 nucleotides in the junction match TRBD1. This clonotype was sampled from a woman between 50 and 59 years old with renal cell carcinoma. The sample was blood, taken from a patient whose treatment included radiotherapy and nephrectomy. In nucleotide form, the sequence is TGTGCCAGCAGCTACGCCGGGACAGGGGGCCTAGAGACCCAGTACTTC. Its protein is CASSYAGTGGLETQYF.